The 20 T cell receptor beta chains below come from one sample, sequenced in a study of blood T cell repertoires in COVID-19. Repertoires were generated with immunoSEQ multiplex PCR, while TCRdb's copy carries only in-frame clones and drops some. The data contain a few hundred thousand clones, around 84% of them singletons. The sample was PBMCs or T cells enriched from blood (not recorded which). These receptor sequences come from a woman between 18 and 29 years old who had recovered from COVID-19.

The gene calls are TRBV5-1 and TRBJ1-2; D is unresolved. CDR1 and CDR2 from the germline V gene are SGHRS and YFSETQ. The CDR3 loop spans 15 amino acids. Trimming took 6 bases from V and 4 from J, leaving 19 bases between them. This CDR3 reads CASTTDNPSGYGYTF. The CDR3 nucleotides read TGCGCCAGCACCACTGATAATCCCTCGGGCTATGGCTACACCTTC.

V usage is TRBV9 and J usage is TRBJ1-2; 9 bases match TRBD1. This CDR3 region has 14 residues. CDR1 and CDR2 from the germline V gene are SGDLS and YYNGEE. Germline trimming cut 4 bases from V and 4 bases from J; bases unmatched to any gene: 5. CDR3 in DNA: TGTGCCAGCAGCTACACAGGGGGCGCCTATGGCTACACCTTC. It specifies CASSYTGGAYGYTF.

V is TRBV5-1 and J is TRBJ1-1, with a weak D call TRBD1 (6 bases). CDR3 length: 16 residues. Germline V CDR1 and CDR2: SGHRS, YFSETQ. Trimming shortened V by 3 bases and J by 1 base, and 16 bases separated the two germline ends. CDR3 DNA sequence: TGCGCCAGCAGCTCCTTACAGGGTTTAGGGAACACTGAAGCTTTCTTT. Amino acids: CASSSLQGLGNTEAFF. The variable domain in full, completed from reference TRBV5-1 and TRBJ1-1, reads KAGVTQTPRYLIKTRGQQVTLSCSPISGHRSVSWYQQTPGQGLQFLFEYFSETQRNKGNFPGRFSGRQFSNSRSEMNVSTLELGDSALYLCASSSLQGLGNTEAFFGQGTRLTVV.

V and J are TRBV7-9 and TRBJ1-1, with TRBD1 matching over 9 bases. V shed 2 bases and J 3 bases; nucleotides not matched to a gene: 7. The CDR3 extends over 16 amino acids. Germline CDR1 reads SEHNR; CDR2 reads FQNEAQ (reference sequence). CDR3 sequence reads: CASSLPPTGGDTEAFF. For the CDR3, the DNA is TGTGCCAGCAGCTTACCCCCGACAGGGGGGGACACTGAAGCTTTCTTT.

The chain carries TRBV2 and TRBJ1-1; no firm D call. CDR3 size: 13 residues. Trimming pared 8 bases from V and 6 bases from J, leaving 16 bases between. Looked up from germline, CDR1 is SNHLY and CDR2 is FYNNEI. The CDR3 sequence: CASASEGGAEAFF. Written as DNA, the CDR3 is TGTGCCAGCGCTTCCGAGGGAGGCGCTGAAGCTTTCTTT.

V gene TRBV30 combines with J gene TRBJ1-4; 7 nucleotides align to TRBD1. Germline loops: CDR1 GTSNPN, CDR2 SVGIG (reference sequence). V gave up 1 base and J gave up 4 bases; unmatched junction bases: 6. This CDR3 is built from 15 residues. DNA of the CDR3: TGTGCCTGGAGTGCCCTGACAGGGTTTAATGAAAAACTGTTTTTT. It yields the protein CAWSALTGFNEKLFF.

In regard to this clone: This sequence may be a read error, since a much larger clone differs from it by one base. The identical CDR3 is also encoded by other nucleotide sequences in the sample. The rearrangement uses TRBV30 and TRBJ1-2, with D tentatively TRBD1 (5 bases). The CDR3 covers 13 residues. Looked up from germline, CDR1 is GTSNPN and CDR2 is SVGIG (reference sequence). The V and J ends lost 0 bases and 3 bases respectively, with 8 bases between them. CDR3 residues: CAWSVQGDYGYTF. The CDR3 DNA is TGTGCCTGGAGTGTACAAGGGGACTATGGCTACACCTTC. The full variable domain, with the rest looked up from reference TRBV30 and TRBJ1-2, is SQTIHQWPATLVQPVGSPLSLECTVEGTSNPNLYWYRQAAGRGLQLLFYSVGIGQISSEVPQNLSASRPQDRQFILSSKKLLLSDSGFYLCAWSVQGDYGYTFGSGTRLTVV.

CDR3 loop: CASNSPNLRSTAFF. The CDR3 nucleotides are TGTGCCAGCAACTCCCCCAACCTGCGGTCGACAGCTTTCTTT. This chain connects TRBV28 to TRBJ1-1; D gene ambiguous. Germline V lookup: CDR1 MDHEN, CDR2 SYDVKM. The CDR3 length is 14 residues. V was cut by 7 bases and J by 10 bases, with 22 bases left in between.

This clone was observed a handful of times. The rearrangement links TRBV9 to TRBJ1-5; D remains ambiguous. Germline CDR1 reads SGDLS; CDR2 reads YYNGEE. The CDR3 spans 13 residues. The V end was cut by 0 bases, the J end by 5 bases, with 6 bases between. The CDR3 nucleotides read TGTGCCAGCAGCGTAGGAGTTGATCAGCCCCAGCATTTT. Translating it yields CASSVGVDQPQHF.

The chain employs TRBV29-1 and TRBJ1-2; unclear D gene. Trimming pared 4 bases from V and 5 bases from J, leaving 11 bases between. Germline CDR1 reads SQVTM; CDR2 reads ANQGSEA. CDR3 length: 12 residues. The CDR3 is CSVGPQRYGYTF. The CDR3 region has the DNA TGCAGCGTTGGACCGCAGAGGTATGGCTACACCTTC.

This clone turned up a few times. This chain joins TRBV28 and TRBJ1-1; 9 nucleotides line up with TRBD1. V gave up 5 bases and J gave up 1 base; unmatched junction bases: 5. This CDR3 has 15 residues. The germline V gene encodes CDR1 MDHEN and CDR2 SYDVKM. The CDR3 region is CASSTRTGANTEAFF. CDR3 nucleotide sequence: TGTGCCAGCAGTACCCGGACAGGGGCGAACACTGAAGCTTTCTTT.

This chain links TRBV9 with TRBJ1-5; D gene ambiguous. CDR1 is SGDLS, CDR2 YYNGEE, per germline. The CDR3 contains 14 residues. V shed 4 bases and J shed 0 bases, with 8 bases lying between them. Here the CDR3 DNA reads TGTGCCAGCAGCCCCGGAGGTAGCAATCAGCCCCAGCATTTT. Translated: CASSPGGSNQPQHF. Using reference TRBV9 and TRBJ1-5 for the parts outside the CDR3, the full variable domain is DSGVTQTPKHLITATGQRVTLRCSPRSGDLSVYWYQQSLDQGLQFLIQYYNGEERAKGNILERFSAQQFPDLHSELNLSSLELGDSALYFCASSPGGSNQPQHFGDGTRLSIL.

This clone was seen a handful of times. The chain carries TRBV24-1 and TRBJ2-3; D may be TRBD1 (6 bases). Germline assignment: CDR1 KGHDR and CDR2 SFDVKD. The CDR3 has 16 amino acids. Trimming pared 3 bases from V and 2 bases from J, leaving 14 bases between. The chain's CDR3 is CATSDPRTDNTDTQYF. The DNA for the CDR3 is TGTGCCACCAGTGATCCGAGGACAGATAACACAGATACGCAGTATTTT.

In DNA form, the CDR3 reads TGTGCCAGCAGCAAAGCTTCTAGCGGCTACGAGCAGTACTTC. Residues: CASSKASSGYEQYF. The chain couples TRBV6-5 to TRBJ2-7, with 7 nucleotides matching TRBD2. The CDR3 sequence is 14 residues long. Germline assignment: CDR1 MNHEY and CDR2 SVGAGI. V lost 6 bases to trimming and J lost 3 bases; unmatched junction nucleotides: 8.

The chain combines TRBV18 with TRBJ1-1; the D is unclear. The CDR3 runs to 13 residues. The V end was cut by 0 bases, the J end by 11 bases, with 13 bases between. The germline V gene has CDR1 KGHSH and CDR2 LQKENI. The CDR3 spells CASSPPTGKAAFF. The CDR3 DNA reads TGTGCCAGCTCACCACCGACCGGGAAAGCGGCTTTCTTT.

The rearrangement links TRBV24-1 to TRBJ2-5, with 9 positions matching TRBD2. Germline CDR1 reads KGHDR; CDR2 reads SFDVKD. V lost 5 bases, J lost 5 bases, and 11 bases stayed unmatched. This CDR3 contains 16 residues. The CDR3 reads CATSAGEAGGMETQYF. As DNA, the CDR3 is TGTGCCACCAGTGCTGGGGAAGCGGGGGGAATGGAGACCCAGTACTTC.

This clone appeared a single time. The V call is TRBV19, the J call TRBJ1-1; D unresolved. The V gene lost 3 bases and the J gene lost 1 base, with 9 bases spanning the gap. CDR3 length: 14 residues. Per the germline V gene, CDR1 is LNHDA and CDR2 is SQIVND (reference sequence). The CDR3 DNA is TGTGCCAGTAGTATTAGCGGGTCGAACACTGAAGCTTTCTTT. Translated, it gives CASSISGSNTEAFF.

The chain joins TRBV7-9 to TRBJ1-5, with 12 bases fitting TRBD1. Looked up from germline, CDR1 is SEHNR and CDR2 is FQNEAQ (reference sequence). The CDR3 is 15 amino acids. V shed 4 bases and J 5 bases; nucleotides not matched to a gene: 3. The CDR3 protein is CASSSGTGGYQPQHF. Written as DNA, the CDR3 is TGTGCCAGCAGCTCAGGGACAGGGGGCTATCAGCCCCAGCATTTT.

The V and J genes are TRBV14 and TRBJ2-2; 9 nucleotides match TRBD1. The germline gives CDR1 SGHDN, CDR2 FVKESK. CDR3 length: 15 amino acids. V was pared by 6 bases and J by 5 bases, with 7 bases of the junction left unmatched. CDR3 protein: CASRPGQGRTGELFF. DNA of the CDR3: TGTGCCAGCAGACCGGGACAGGGAAGAACCGGGGAGCTGTTTTTT.

This rearrangement joins TRBV19 to TRBJ2-7, with D maybe TRBD1 (5 bases). CDR1 is LNHDA and CDR2 is SQIVND in the germline V gene (reference sequence). The CDR3 has 12 residues. V lost 2 bases and J 7 bases, leaving 9 bases between the germline ends. Here the CDR3 DNA reads TGTGCCAGTAGTATATGGGGCAGTGAGCAGTACTTC. Translation: CASSIWGSEQYF. The whole variable domain, remainder taken from reference TRBV19 and TRBJ2-7, is DGGITQSPKYLFRKEGQNVTLSCEQNLNHDAMYWYRQDPGQGLRLIYYSQIVNDFQKGDIAEGYSVSREKKESFPLTVTSAQKNPTAFYLCASSIWGSEQYFGPGTRLTVT.